A selection of T cell receptor beta chains follows, all from one sample in a study of blood T cell repertoires in COVID-19. Sequenced by immunoSEQ multiplex PCR; TCRdb stores in-frame clones only, minus some. The sample lists 70,000 to 80,000 clones, 80% occurring once. Sequencing was done on a sample of peripheral blood. The receptor set was obtained from a human donor in a cohort sampled during active COVID-19. The CDR3 runs from the conserved cysteine through the conserved F or W. A D gene is named only where the DNA matches it firmly. Some rows have no size entry. The others give once, few or many, or a class for an expanded clone.

TRBD1	TRBV10-3	.	TRBJ2-7	TGTGCCACGAGGGACAGGGGGTACGAGCAGTACTTC	CATRDRGYEQYF
.	TRBV25-1	.	TRBJ1-2	TGTGCCAGCAGCGGGGGAGGGGATTATGACTATGGCTACACCTTC	CASSGGGDYDYGYTF
.	TRBV6-2/TRBV6-3	.	TRBJ2-1	TGTGCCAGCAGTTACTCTCATAGTGCCGAGCAGTTCTTC	CASSYSHSAEQFF
TRBD1	TRBV7-9	.	TRBJ2-1	TGTGCCAGCAGCTTATCGGGACAGCTATACAATGAGCAGTTCTTC	CASSLSGQLYNEQFF
.	TRBV7-2	.	TRBJ2-6	TGTGCCAGCAGCTTATTAGGAGGGCCCTACTCTGGGGCCAACGTCCTGACTTTC	CASSLLGGPYSGANVLTF
TRBD1	TRBV7-9	few	TRBJ1-3	TGTGCCAGCAGCCCGACAGGGTTCTCTGGAAACACCATATATTTT	CASSPTGFSGNTIYF
TRBD1	TRBV16	few	TRBJ2-1	TGTGCCAGCAGCCAATCGTCCGGGACAGGGGTTTGGGAGCAGTTCTTC	CASSQSSGTGVWEQFF
.	TRBV3-1/TRBV3-2	.	TRBJ1-1	TGTGCCAGCAGCCAAGGGGAGCTAACTGAAGCTTTCTTT	CASSQGELTEAFF
TRBD2	TRBV4-3	.	TRBJ2-1	TGCGCCAGCAGCTTTCTAGCGGGAAGCTCCTACAATGAGCAGTTCTTC	CASSFLAGSSYNEQFF
TRBD1	TRBV19	.	TRBJ2-7	TGTGCCAGTAGTCAAGGCGGACAGGCCTCCTACGAGCAGTACTTC	CASSQGGQASYEQYF
TRBD2	TRBV3-1/TRBV3-2	.	TRBJ2-1	TGTGCCAGCAGCCAAGAGGGCGGGCTAGCGGGGGGAAGCTCCTACAATGAGCAGTTCTTC	CASSQEGGLAGGSSYNEQFF
TRBD1	TRBV7-3	.	TRBJ1-2	TGTGCCAGCAGCTTAAATAGGGGGCAGGGTGGCTACACCTTC	CASSLNRGQGGYTF